This T cell receptor beta chain comes out of a study of blood T cells in healthy people across ages. This clonotype was picked up a small number of times. Being one base from a much bigger clone, this may be a read error. The authors ran a second PCR of about 7 to 11 cycles using a sample-barcoded 5' primer and a J-beta primer mix. Unique molecular identifiers of 12 random nucleotides labeled each cDNA. Sequencing yielded, for each sample, at least 3 million paired-end reads carrying CDR3. TCRdb redid the calling of the 5' RACE reads with MiXCR, one entry per CDR3 protein. This repertoire shows around 500,000 distinct CDR3 sequences, roughly 48% found once; its top ten account for 20% to 25%. Germline V gene sequence: CDR1 MNHEY, CDR2 SVGAGI. This CDR3 is 16 amino acids long.

What was sequenced was blood. The clonotype originates from a man older than 75 in good health. The rearrangement joins TRBV6-5 to TRBJ2-1, with 7 bases matching TRBD2. Gene TRBJ2-7 matches the end of the DNA better, so the J call may be wrong. In DNA form, the CDR3 reads TGTGCCAGCAGTTACTCTGCGGGAGCCACCTACAATGAGCAGTACTTC. Amino acids: CASSYSAGATYNEQYF.